Listed below are T cell receptor beta chains from one sample, sequenced in a study of regulatory T cells in long-lasting Graves disease. TCRdb re-called the multiplex PCR reads with MiXCR, one entry per CDR3 protein. The repertoire holds 540,000 or so distinct CDR3 sequences, roughly 13% seen once, with 10% in the top ten. These sequences were also reported in another study, on T cells in Graves' hyperthyroidism and ophthalmopathy.

Sequences were derived from peripheral blood mononuclear cells (PBMCs), sampled at new diagnosis, from a patient treated with antithyroid drugs. These receptors all stem from a man aged 25 to 40 with Graves disease. Both conserved end residues are part of each CDR3. A D gene is named only where the DNA matches it firmly. Rows may omit the clone size; those that give it use once, few, many or a size class.

CDR3 protein	CDR3 DNA	clone size	D gene	J gene	V gene
CASSQAPGGTYEQYF	TGTGCCAGCAGCCAAGCCCCCGGGGGGACCTACGAGCAGTACTTC	many	TRBD2	TRBJ2-7	TRBV3-1
CASSPLGGRSYNEQFF	TGTGCCAGCTCACCACTGGGAGGGAGGTCCTACAATGAGCAGTTCTTC	NA	TRBD2	TRBJ2-1	TRBV18
CASSSTGTGNSPLHF	TGCGCCAGCAGCTCAACCGGGACAGGGAATTCACCCCTCCACTTT	few	TRBD1	TRBJ1-6	TRBV5-1
CASNEGVAGSIYNEQFF	TGTGCCAGTAATGAGGGGGTGGCGGGATCGATCTACAATGAGCAGTTCTTC	NA	NA	TRBJ2-1	TRBV19
CASSYDTSGTYYEQYF	TGTGCCAGCAGTTACGACACATCCGGGACATACTACGAGCAGTACTTC	many	NA	TRBJ2-7	TRBV12-3/TRBV12-4
CASSEQLGRPQHF	TGTGCCAGCAGTGAGCAGCTCGGAAGGCCCCAGCATTTT	many	NA	TRBJ1-5	TRBV2
CASSPGRGAALPNEQFF	TGTGCCAGCAGCCCAGGGCGGGGGGCTGCCCTACCCAATGAGCAGTTCTTC	few	TRBD2	TRBJ2-1	TRBV5-6
CASSRSIYEQYF	TGTGCCAGCAGCCGATCCATATACGAGCAGTACTTC	NA	NA	TRBJ2-7	TRBV7-2
CASSDQTGRTGELFF	TGCGCCAGCAGTGACCAGACCGGAAGGACCGGGGAGCTGTTTTTT	many	NA	TRBJ2-2	TRBV10-1
CASRGGGSSYNEQFF	TGTGCTTCCAGAGGGGGCGGGAGCTCCTACAATGAGCAGTTCTTC	NA	NA	TRBJ2-1	TRBV6-2/TRBV6-3
CASSEWTKAKNIQYF	TGTGCCAGCAGTGAGTGGACGAAAGCCAAAAACATTCAGTACTTC	many	NA	TRBJ2-4	TRBV2
CASSPPGLAGGYEQYF	TGTGCCAGCTCACCACCAGGACTAGCGGGGGGGTACGAGCAGTACTTC	NA	TRBD2	TRBJ2-7	TRBV18
CSARGQERGKLFF	TGCAGTGCTAGAGGACAGGAACGAGGAAAACTGTTTTTT	few	NA	TRBJ1-4	TRBV20-1
CASSSAGTGPYEQYF	TGTGCCAGCAGTTCCGCCGGGACAGGACCCTACGAGCAGTACTTC	many	TRBD1	TRBJ2-7	TRBV6-5
CASSLGTGIHEQYF	TGTGCCAGCAGTTTAGGGACAGGGATACACGAGCAGTACTTC	NA	TRBD1	TRBJ2-7	TRBV27
CASSSQGYTEAFF	TGTGCCAGCAGTTCGCAGGGTTACACTGAAGCTTTCTTT	many	NA	TRBJ1-1	TRBV12-3/TRBV12-4
CSATGTGEEKALNEQFF	TGCAGTGCTACCGGGACAGGGGAAGAAAAAGCCCTCAATGAGCAGTTCTTC	many	TRBD1	TRBJ2-1	TRBV20-1
CASSLEPSGTGELFF	TGTGCCAGCAGCTTAGAACCTAGCGGCACCGGGGAGCTGTTTTTT	many	TRBD2	TRBJ2-2	TRBV11-2
CASSLNGLLAGVGELFF	TGTGCCAGCAGCTTAAATGGTCTCCTAGCGGGGGTCGGGGAGCTGTTTTTT	few	TRBD2	TRBJ2-2	TRBV7-2
CATSDYNYGYTF	TGTGCCACCAGCGACTACAACTATGGCTACACCTTC	NA	NA	TRBJ1-2	TRBV15
CASSLVASVYSYNEQFF	TGCGCCAGCAGCTTGGTCGCTAGCGTCTACTCCTACAATGAGCAGTTCTTC	few	NA	TRBJ2-1	TRBV5-1
CASSRLAGEGSYEQYF	TGTGCCAGCAGTAGACTAGCGGGGGAGGGTAGCTACGAGCAGTACTTC	many	TRBD2	TRBJ2-7	TRBV6-1
CSARDLRRRAYEQYF	TGCAGTGCTAGAGATCTTCGCAGGAGAGCTTACGAGCAGTACTTC	few	NA	TRBJ2-7	TRBV20-1
CASSLTLTPTYEQYF	TGCGCCAGCAGCTTGACTCTGACACCCACCTACGAGCAGTACTTC	many	NA	TRBJ2-7	TRBV5-1
CSPRLAGGTDTQYF	TGCAGCCCCCGACTAGCGGGAGGCACAGATACGCAGTATTTT	many	TRBD2	TRBJ2-3	TRBV29-1
CASSRDLDGKLFF	TGTGCCAGCAGCCGGGACCTGGACGGAAAACTGTTTTTT	many	NA	TRBJ1-4	TRBV7-9
CASSPPSGLAVPYEQYF	TGTGCCAGCTCACCACCGTCGGGACTAGCGGTTCCCTACGAGCAGTACTTC	few	TRBD2	TRBJ2-7	TRBV18
CASSPLAAGNNEQFF	TGTGCCAGCAGTCCTCTAGCGGCCGGGAACAATGAGCAGTTCTTC	few	TRBD2	TRBJ2-1	TRBV2
CASSSILAGGPNEQFF	TGTGCCAGCAGCTCAATACTAGCGGGAGGGCCAAATGAGCAGTTCTTC	NA	TRBD2	TRBJ2-1	TRBV11-1
CASSRQQGGDTQYF	TGTGCCAGCTCACGACAACAGGGTGGAGATACGCAGTATTTT	many	NA	TRBJ2-3	TRBV18
CASSKGTSGRWNEQFF	TGTGCCAGCAGTAAGGGGACTAGCGGGAGGTGGAATGAGCAGTTCTTC	many	TRBD2	TRBJ2-1	TRBV12-3/TRBV12-4
CASSSARNQPQHF	TGTGCCAGCAGTTCGGCGAGGAATCAGCCCCAGCATTTT	many	NA	TRBJ1-5	TRBV27
CASSTAPGNTIYF	TGTGCCAGTAGTACGGCGCCTGGAAACACCATATATTTT	NA	NA	TRBJ1-3	TRBV19
CACYELATQDTEAFF	TGTGCCTGCTACGAGTTGGCAACCCAGGACACTGAAGCTTTCTTT	many	NA	TRBJ1-1	TRBV30
CASSSLVGGRADEQYF	TGTGCCAGCAGCTCCCTTGTGGGCGGGAGGGCCGACGAGCAGTACTTC	many	TRBD2	TRBJ2-7	TRBV5-1
CASRYSGQETQYF	TGTGCCAGCAGATACAGCGGACAAGAGACCCAGTACTTC	many	NA	TRBJ2-5	TRBV6-2/TRBV6-3
CASSLFPPTGNTEAFF	TGTGCCAGCAGTTTATTCCCACCGACGGGGAACACTGAAGCTTTCTTT	many	NA	TRBJ1-1	TRBV27
CSVEDRGSNSPLHF	TGCAGCGTTGAAGATAGGGGAAGCAATTCACCCCTCCACTTT	many	NA	TRBJ1-6	TRBV29-1
CASSFYGYGYTF	TGTGCCAGCAGTTTCTATGGCTATGGCTACACCTTC	few	NA	TRBJ1-2	TRBV27
CSEGGLSYNEQFF	TGCAGCGAGGGCGGACTCTCCTACAATGAGCAGTTCTTC	NA	NA	TRBJ2-1	TRBV29-1
CASSSIAGAYSEQFF	TGTGCCAGCAGCTCAATAGCGGGGGCCTACAGTGAGCAGTTCTTC	many	TRBD2	TRBJ2-1	TRBV11-3
CATSDFFTGVDTDTQHF	TGTGCCACCAGTGATTTCTTTACGGGAGTTGATACAGATACGCAGCATTTT	NA	NA	TRBJ1-5	TRBV24-1
CSARSVSPSGGMNTEAFF	TGCAGTGCTAGATCCGTCTCCCCCAGCGGCGGCATGAACACTGAAGCTTTCTTT	NA	NA	TRBJ1-1	TRBV20-1
CASSSETDTQYF	TGTGCCAGCAGCTCGGAGACAGATACGCAGTATTTT	many	NA	TRBJ2-3	TRBV11-2
CASSIGNKGRTEAFF	TGTGCCAGTAGTATTGGGAACAAGGGTCGTACTGAAGCTTTCTTT	few	NA	TRBJ1-1	TRBV19
CSVEETAGEGNEQFF	TGCAGCGTTGAAGAAACAGCGGGAGAGGGCAATGAGCAGTTCTTC	many	TRBD2	TRBJ2-1	TRBV29-1
CASSRDGRTSGLRETQYF	TGTGCCAGCAGTCGGGACGGACGGACTAGCGGGTTAAGGGAGACCCAGTACTTC	many	TRBD2	TRBJ2-5	TRBV2
CASSDGSLNTEAFF	TGTGCCAGCAGCGATGGTAGTCTGAACACTGAAGCTTTCTTT	many	NA	TRBJ1-1	TRBV7-8
CASGTGDKETQYF	TGTGCCAGCGGGACAGGGGACAAAGAGACCCAGTACTTC	many	TRBD1	TRBJ2-5	TRBV12-3/TRBV12-4
CASRMSAGELFF	TGCGCCAGCCGGATGTCTGCCGGGGAGCTGTTTTTT	many	NA	TRBJ2-2	TRBV4-1
CASSVTGIVDTQYF	TGTGCCAGCAGCGTAACAGGGATTGTGGATACGCAGTATTTT	NA	NA	TRBJ2-3	TRBV9
CASSRLAGEATVEQYF	TGTGCCAGCAGTAGACTAGCGGGAGAGGCTACGGTGGAGCAGTACTTC	few	TRBD2	TRBJ2-7	TRBV6-1
CASSVQSTGGPTDTQYF	TGTGCCAGCAGCGTACAATCGACAGGGGGCCCCACAGATACGCAGTATTTT	NA	TRBD1	TRBJ2-3	TRBV9
CASSSGVTWGRENTGELFF	TGTGCCAGCAGCTCGGGGGTCACTTGGGGTAGGGAGAACACCGGGGAGCTGTTTTTT	NA	NA	TRBJ2-2	TRBV7-2